The sample holds a few counts of the clone carrying this TCR beta chain. The antigen remains undetermined. This specimen comes from a study of post-analysis software for immune sequencing data. Study-wide background: Both relapsing-remitting and secondary progressive multiple sclerosis featured among the disease courses, as did progressive-relapsing multiple sclerosis. Study-level results: TRBV5-6, TRBV5-1 and TRBV20-1 belonged to a set of a handful of TRBV segments that were more frequent in patients than controls. Controls had significantly higher normalized Chao1 diversity than multiple sclerosis patients.

cDNA libraries of TCR beta carried unique molecular identifiers. TCRdb re-called the PCR reads with MiXCR, one entry per CDR3 protein. The repertoire holds around 150,000 distinct CDR3 sequences, with about 37% as singletons. Germline assignment: CDR1 MNHEY and CDR2 SMNVEV (reference sequence). This CDR3 comprises 14 residues. V gave up 4 bases and J gave up 5 bases, with 12 bases separating them. V and J are TRBV27 and TRBJ1-5; no firm D call. This TCR came from a girl aged 10 to 17 with multiple sclerosis. The sequences come from blood, collected after autologous hematopoietic stem cell transplantation. CDR3: CASSSGFGDQPQHF. CDR3 in DNA: TGTGCCAGCAGTTCCGGGTTTGGGGATCAGCCCCAGCATTTT.